This paragraph reports one T cell receptor beta chain. The antigen is undetermined. The data are from a study of cytomegalovirus exposure and HLA in healthy donors. Study-wide findings and caveats: HLA allele associations emerged for around 15,000 TCR beta sequences in a later analysis, at 0.05 false discovery rate.

PCR involved 60 Vbeta and 13 Jbeta primers. Here immunoSEQ multiplex PCR was the method, and the copy in TCRdb shows in-frame clones only, minus some. The table shows approximately 90,000 clones, with around 77% occurring only once. V shed 3 bases, J shed 5 bases, and the junction held 10 bases outside the gene matches. CDR3 length: 16 residues. Germline lookup yields CDR1 KGHSH and CDR2 LQKENI. The sample was PBMCs. V and J are TRBV18 and TRBJ2-5; 9 bases map to TRBD2. The sequence was collected from a man under 40 in good health and CMV-seronegative. This CDR3 reads CASSPYAGGRTETQYF. DNA of the CDR3: TGTGCCAGCTCACCGTATGCGGGGGGGCGAACGGAGACCCAGTACTTC.